This T cell receptor (beta chain) is drawn from a study of blood T cell repertoires in COVID-19. On the study more broadly: The United States, Italy and Spain were the sources of the acute and convalescent COVID-19 samples.

TCRdb keeps only in-frame clones here, not all; method: immunoSEQ multiplex PCR. Of over 10,000 clones in the sample, about 80% are singletons; the top ten hold about 48%. The CDR3 is 13 amino acids. Trimming left V 3 bases short and J 1 base short, with 7 bases between. Germline V gene lookup returns CDR1 DFQATT and CDR2 SNEGSKA (reference sequence). Material: peripheral blood. The chain carries TRBV20-1 and TRBJ1-5, with D uncertain. The clonotype was recovered from a man at least 80 years old with acute or convalescent COVID-19. This CDR3 is CSASDPSNQPQHF. DNA for the CDR3: TGCAGTGCTAGTGACCCGAGCAATCAGCCCCAGCATTTT.